Listed below are T cell receptor beta chains from one sample, sequenced in a study of cytotoxic CD8 clonotypes in ibrutinib-treated CLL. The data were produced by immunoSEQ multiplex PCR, yet TCRdb's version contains in-frame clones alone and is incomplete. Of about 160,000 clones in the sample, 88% were seen once. Specimen: PBMCs, collected at disease progression, from a patient treated with ibrutinib. These TCRs come from a human donor with chronic lymphocytic leukemia. The CDR3 runs from the conserved cysteine through the conserved F or W. The order of the fields is V gene, clone size, D gene, J gene, CDR3 DNA, CDR3 protein. A D gene is named only where the DNA matches it firmly. The size field is filled for only some rows; it gives once, few, many or a size class.

V: TRBV27; size: .; D: .; J: TRBJ2-4; DNA: TGTGCCAGCAGCCCCACCGGGGTGGCCAAAAACATTCAGTACTTC; CDR3: CASSPTGVAKNIQYF
V: TRBV27; size: .; D: .; J: TRBJ1-4; DNA: TGTGCCAGCAGTATCCAGGGTGTTAATGAAAAACTGTTTTTT; CDR3: CASSIQGVNEKLFF
V: TRBV2; size: .; D: .; J: TRBJ1-2; DNA: TGTGCCAGCAGGAGGAGGCAGGGGCCTAACTATGGCTACACCTTC; CDR3: CASRRRQGPNYGYTF
V: TRBV7-8; size: .; D: .; J: TRBJ2-3; DNA: TGTGCCAGCAGCACCCGGGAGAGGGGCACAGATACGCAGTATTTT; CDR3: CASSTRERGTDTQYF
V: TRBV5-1; size: .; D: .; J: TRBJ1-2; DNA: TGCGCCAGCAGCTTGTGGCAGGACTATGGCTACACCTTC; CDR3: CASSLWQDYGYTF
V: TRBV18; size: .; D: TRBD2; J: TRBJ2-3; DNA: TGTGCCAGCTCACCACGACTAGCGGGAGGACCCTCCACAGATACGCAGTATTTT; CDR3: CASSPRLAGGPSTDTQYF
V: TRBV6-5; size: .; D: .; J: TRBJ1-1; DNA: TGTGCCAGCAGTACCAGCGGGAGGGTGAACACTGAAGCTTTCTTT; CDR3: CASSTSGRVNTEAFF
V: TRBV27; size: .; D: .; J: TRBJ1-4; DNA: TGTGCCAGCAGTTCGGACAGCCGAAATGAAAAACTGTTTTTT; CDR3: CASSSDSRNEKLFF
V: TRBV11-2; size: once; D: .; J: TRBJ1-3; DNA: TGTGCCAGCAGCCGGCAACAGATCCCTGGAAACACCATATATTTT; CDR3: CASSRQQIPGNTIYF
V: TRBV2; size: .; D: .; J: TRBJ1-1; DNA: TGTGCCAGCAGTGTCATGTGGCAGGACCTAAGGCCTGAAGCTTTCTTT; CDR3: CASSVMWQDLRPEAFF
V: TRBV29-1; size: .; D: .; J: TRBJ2-1; DNA: TGCAGCGGGGGAGCCAACAATGAGCAGTTCTTC; CDR3: CSGGANNEQFF
V: TRBV30; size: .; D: TRBD1; J: TRBJ2-7; DNA: TGTGCCTGGAGTACCAACAGGGGGCGCGAGCAGTACTTC; CDR3: CAWSTNRGREQYF
V: TRBV28; size: once; D: .; J: TRBJ2-7; DNA: TGTGCCATCACCCGGGCGGGGCCCTACGAGCAGTACTTC; CDR3: CAITRAGPYEQYF
V: TRBV9; size: .; D: TRBD1; J: TRBJ2-7; DNA: TGTGCCAGCAGCGGAAACAGGGGAGATTCCTACGAGCAGTACTTC; CDR3: CASSGNRGDSYEQYF
V: TRBV7-3; size: .; D: .; J: TRBJ2-7; DNA: TGTGCCAGCAGCCCAAGGGCTAGCACCGTCTCCGAGCAGTACTTC; CDR3: CASSPRASTVSEQYF
V: TRBV19; size: .; D: .; J: TRBJ1-2; DNA: TGTGCCAGTATTGCCCGAGGCGGAGATTATGGCTACACCTTC; CDR3: CASIARGGDYGYTF
V: TRBV6-4; size: .; D: .; J: TRBJ2-7; DNA: TGTGCCAGCGGGGTAGCGAAATGGGAGCAGTACTTC; CDR3: CASGVAKWEQYF
V: TRBV7-9; size: .; D: TRBD2; J: TRBJ2-3; DNA: TGTGCCAACTCATCCGTAGCGGGAGGAAAAGATACGCAGTATTTT; CDR3: CANSSVAGGKDTQYF
V: TRBV2; size: .; D: .; J: TRBJ2-3; DNA: TGTGCCAGCACTCGCGCGGCTCTTGGTTACGCAGATACGCAGTATTTT; CDR3: CASTRAALGYADTQYF
V: TRBV5-1; size: .; D: .; J: TRBJ1-1; DNA: TGCGCCAGCAGCTTTAACAGCGTTGGCATGAGCACTGAAGCTTTCTTT; CDR3: CASSFNSVGMSTEAFF
V: TRBV4-1; size: .; D: .; J: TRBJ2-1; DNA: TGCGCCAGCAGCCAAGTAGGGACCCCGTACGGTTACAATGAGCAGTTCTTC; CDR3: CASSQVGTPYGYNEQFF
V: TRBV6-5; size: .; D: .; J: TRBJ2-7; DNA: TGTGCCAGCAGTTCCTCACTTGGTGGACAGCATTTC; CDR3: CASSSSLGGQHF
V: TRBV6-4; size: .; D: TRBD1; J: TRBJ2-3; DNA: TGTGCCAGCAGTGTTGAGAACAGGGGGCTGGATACGCAGTATTTT; CDR3: CASSVENRGLDTQYF
V: TRBV28; size: .; D: TRBD2; J: TRBJ2-7; DNA: TGTGCCAGCAGTCACGGACTAGCGGGAAAAGCAACCTACGAGCAGTACTTC; CDR3: CASSHGLAGKATYEQYF
V: TRBV10-1; size: .; D: TRBD2; J: TRBJ2-7; DNA: TGCGCCAGCAGTCCCGCGGGAGGTGGCGAGCAGTACTTC; CDR3: CASSPAGGGEQYF
V: TRBV29-1; size: .; D: .; J: TRBJ1-2; DNA: TGCAGCGTTGAGGGCGGACAATACTATGGCTACACCTTC; CDR3: CSVEGGQYYGYTF
V: TRBV28; size: .; D: TRBD1; J: TRBJ1-1; DNA: TGTGCCAGCAGTCTACAGGGGCGGGCTTCTGCTTTCTTT; CDR3: CASSLQGRASAFF
V: TRBV28; size: .; D: .; J: TRBJ1-3; DNA: TGTGCCACCTGGCCCCCAGGGTCCTCTGGAAACACCATATATTTT; CDR3: CATWPPGSSGNTIYF
V: TRBV19; size: .; D: .; J: TRBJ2-5; DNA: TGTGCCAGCCCCCCCCCAGGGCCGGCCAAAGAGACCCAGTACTTC; CDR3: CASPPPGPAKETQYF
V: TRBV19; size: .; D: .; J: TRBJ1-1; DNA: TGTGCCAGTAGTATAAGGGGCCAAAACACTGAAGCTTTCTTT; CDR3: CASSIRGQNTEAFF
V: TRBV19; size: .; D: .; J: TRBJ2-6; DNA: TGTGCCAGTAGTATACCACACCTCTCTGGGGCCAACGTCCTGACTTTC; CDR3: CASSIPHLSGANVLTF
V: TRBV5-1; size: .; D: .; J: TRBJ1-2; DNA: TGCGCCAGCACCTTAAGGGGTGGGGAGGCAGCCTATGGCTACACCTTC; CDR3: CASTLRGGEAAYGYTF
V: TRBV7-2; size: .; D: TRBD1; J: TRBJ2-7; DNA: TGTGCCAGCAGCTCCCACAGGGGTAACTACGAGCAGTACTTC; CDR3: CASSSHRGNYEQYF
V: TRBV4-2; size: .; D: .; J: TRBJ1-2; DNA: TGTGCCAGCAGCCAAGATTCCGGGGGCTTCGACACCAACTATGGCTACACCTTC; CDR3: CASSQDSGGFDTNYGYTF
V: TRBV19; size: .; D: TRBD1; J: TRBJ2-2; DNA: TGTGCCAGTAGTCTGACAGGGATGAACACCGGGGAGCTGTTTTTT; CDR3: CASSLTGMNTGELFF
V: TRBV5-6; size: .; D: .; J: TRBJ2-3; DNA: TGTGCCAGCAGCTTGGTTGCAGGGGCAACTAGCACAGATACGCAGTATTTT; CDR3: CASSLVAGATSTDTQYF
V: TRBV5-1; size: .; D: TRBD2; J: TRBJ2-7; DNA: TGCGCCAGCAGCTTGTATCAACTAGCGGGAGGTGGCGAGCAGTACTTC; CDR3: CASSLYQLAGGGEQYF
V: TRBV10-3; size: .; D: .; J: TRBJ2-1; DNA: TGTGCCATCCTTGCCGATACCTACAATGAGCAGTTCTTC; CDR3: CAILADTYNEQFF
V: TRBV7-6; size: .; D: TRBD2; J: TRBJ2-3; DNA: TGTGCCAGCAGCCCATCTAGCGGGAGTCGCGCAGATACGCAGTATTTT; CDR3: CASSPSSGSRADTQYF
V: TRBV19; size: few; D: .; J: TRBJ2-3; DNA: TGTGCCAGTGACCCGAGGGGTGCGGAGACAGATACGCAGTATTTT; CDR3: CASDPRGAETDTQYF
V: TRBV11-3; size: .; D: .; J: TRBJ2-7; DNA: TGTGCCAGCAGCACCACGGGGGGCTCCGAGCAGTACTTC; CDR3: CASSTTGGSEQYF
V: TRBV5-1; size: .; D: .; J: TRBJ2-5; DNA: TGCGCCAGCAGCTCAACGACCGCGATGCGGGAGACCCAGTACTTC; CDR3: CASSSTTAMRETQYF
V: TRBV27; size: .; D: .; J: TRBJ1-2; DNA: TGTGCCAGCAGTTTAGGGGGGCGTAACTATGGCTACACCTTC; CDR3: CASSLGGRNYGYTF
V: TRBV7-2; size: .; D: TRBD1; J: TRBJ1-2; DNA: TGTGCCAGCAGCTTACAGGGGGCGGCTTGGGGCTACACCTTC; CDR3: CASSLQGAAWGYTF
V: TRBV5-6; size: .; D: .; J: TRBJ2-7; DNA: TGTGCCAGCAGCGGCCGTGGGAGATCCTACGAGCAGTACTTC; CDR3: CASSGRGRSYEQYF
V: TRBV9; size: .; D: .; J: TRBJ2-2; DNA: TGTGCCAGCAGCGCCAGGGATATCGGGGCCGGGGAGCTGTTTTTT; CDR3: CASSARDIGAGELFF
V: TRBV9; size: .; D: .; J: TRBJ1-1; DNA: TGTGCCAGCAGCGTAGGTAGCGGAGCGAACACTGAAGCTTTCTTT; CDR3: CASSVGSGANTEAFF
V: TRBV19; size: many; D: .; J: TRBJ1-2; DNA: TGTGCCAGTAGTGAGGACAGCTATGGCTACACCTTC; CDR3: CASSEDSYGYTF
V: TRBV18; size: .; D: TRBD2; J: TRBJ2-7; DNA: TGTGCCAGCTCACCACCGTCCGGGAGGGCCTCCTACGAGCAGTACTTC; CDR3: CASSPPSGRASYEQYF
V: TRBV9; size: .; D: .; J: TRBJ2-3; DNA: TGTGCCAGCAGCCCCCCCGTCGAGGGTGCCCGGGGAGATACGCAGTATTTT; CDR3: CASSPPVEGARGDTQYF
V: TRBV19; size: few; D: TRBD2; J: TRBJ2-2; DNA: TGTGCCAGTAGCAGGCGGGACCCCCGGGAGGGAGGGACCGGGGAGCTGTTTTTT; CDR3: CASSRRDPREGGTGELFF